These 31 T cell receptor beta chains were sequenced from one sample in a study of Tregs in tolerant kidney transplant recipients. Sequencing used immunoSEQ multiplex PCR; TCRdb keeps in-frame clones, though not all of them. The sample data list 30,000 or so clones. Specimen: CD8+ T cells from blood, collected before the transplant. The receptors were sampled from a human donor who received a combined kidney and bone marrow transplant.

In regard to this clone: The read stops 3 residues short of the end of the CDR3; the missing end is completed from the germline J gene. The chain links TRBV19 to TRBJ2-1; no definite D call. Germline values: CDR1 LNHDA, CDR2 SQIVND (reference sequence). The CDR3 is 15 amino acids. V lost 3 bases and J 0 bases, leaving 9 bases between the germline ends. The DNA read from the CDR3 is TGTGCCAGTAGTATTTCTATGTTCTCCTACAATGAG. Translation gives CASSISMFSYNE. The CDR3, in full, reads CASSISMFSYNEQFF.

To note about this clone: The read ends 3 residues before the CDR3 terminus; that terminus is restored from the germline J gene. At the DNA level, this CDR3 is encoded by other sequences in the same sample as well. The rearrangement joins TRBV5-6 to TRBJ2-7, with TRBD1 as a possible D gene (6 bases). The germline gives CDR1 SGHDT, CDR2 YYEEEE. The V end was cut by 1 base, the J end by 1 base, with 9 bases between. CDR3 length: 14 amino acids. CDR3 residues: CASSLPGESYEQYF. CDR3 DNA (partial): TGTGCCAGCAGCTTGCCAGGGGAGTCCTACGAG.

A note on this clone: The observed sequence ends 3 residues before the CDR3 terminus, with the missing tail filled in from the germline J gene. V is TRBV29-1 and J is TRBJ2-7; the match to TRBD2 covers 14 bases. CDR3 size: 17 residues. After removal of 2 bases from V and 2 bases from J, the junction contained 8 bases not matched to a gene. CDR1 and CDR2 from the germline V gene are SQVTM and ANQGSEA. The sequenced CDR3 bases are TGCAGCGTTGAAAAAATGGGACTAGCGGGGGTAACCTACGAG. The encoded protein is CSVEKMGLAGVTYE. The full-length CDR3 reads as CSVEKMGLAGVTYEQYF.

Remarks on this clone: Sequencing ends 3 residues short of the CDR3 end; the germline J gene provides the rest. V usage is TRBV6-2 or TRBV6-3 and J usage is TRBJ2-3, with D uncertain. Per germline, CDR1 MNHEY and CDR2 SVGEGT. There are 15 residues in the CDR3. Trimming left V 0 bases short and J 2 bases short, with 9 bases between. CDR3 DNA (partial): TGTGCCAGCAGTTACTCAGAGACTTCCACAGATACG. Translating it yields CASSYSETSTDT. In full, the CDR3 reads CASSYSETSTDTQYF.

Worth noting for this clone: The read comes to an end 3 residues before the CDR3 does, leaving the germline J gene to fill in the end. The V call is TRBV2, the J call TRBJ1-3, with a weak D call TRBD1 (5 bases). CDR1 is SNHLY and CDR2 is FYNNEI in the germline V gene. Trimming stripped 3 bases from V and 9 bases from J, with 9 bases between. There are 12 residues in the CDR3. CDR3 sequence reads: CASSDWGGTIYF. The sequenced part of the CDR3 DNA is TGTGCCAGCAGTGACTGGGGGGGCACC.

With respect to this clone: The DNA ends 3 residues before the CDR3 does, and the rest of the CDR3 is filled in from the germline J gene. The V gene is TRBV10-3, the J gene TRBJ1-4, with 7 nucleotides matching TRBD1. The CDR3 consists of 15 residues. V lost 3 bases, J lost 5 bases, and 6 bases stayed unmatched. Per germline, CDR1 ENHRY and CDR2 SYGVKD. The CDR3 protein is CAISEDRAVNEKLFF. CDR3 DNA, as far as it was read: TGTGCCATCAGTGAAGACAGGGCTGTCAATGAAAAA.

Turning to this clone: Read sequence stops 3 residues before the CDR3 end, and the germline J gene provides the missing end. The chain has TRBV6-1 and TRBJ2-1, with 8 bases lining up with TRBD2. Germline V gives CDR1 MNHNS, CDR2 SASEGT. The V segment lost 2 bases and the J segment 9 bases; nucleotides outside the gene matches: 6. The CDR3 covers 14 residues. The CDR3 is CASSEYGLAVEQFF. Partial CDR3 DNA: TGTGCCAGCAGTGAATATGGACTAGCTGTTGAG.

Points on this clone: Read sequence stops 3 residues before the CDR3 end, and the germline J gene provides the missing end. The rearrangement uses TRBV19 and TRBJ2-1; 10 bases map to TRBD2. Germline CDR1 and CDR2: LNHDA and SQIVND (reference sequence). With 1 base clipped from V and 7 bases from J, the junction kept 4 bases outside the gene matches. The CDR3 runs to 15 residues. The part of the CDR3 DNA that was read is TGTGCCAGTAGTATAGCTAGCGGGAGTGAAAATGAG. This encodes CASSIASGSENE. The full-length CDR3 reads as CASSIASGSENEQFF.

As for this clone: Read sequence stops 3 residues before the CDR3 end, and the germline J gene provides the missing end. The rearrangement joins TRBV28 to TRBJ2-3; the match to TRBD1 covers 7 bases. Trimming removed 2 bases from V and 1 base from J; junction bases left unmatched: 3. The CDR3 is made up of 15 amino acids. Germline loops: CDR1 MDHEN, CDR2 SYDVKM. The CDR3 sequence is CASSLNRGGTDTQYF. The CDR3 DNA, read in part, is TGTGCCAGCAGTTTAAACAGGGGTGGCACAGATACG.

With regard to this clone: The read is 3 residues too short to cover the CDR3 end, so that end is filled in from the germline J gene. J is TRBJ2-7 and V is TRBV13; 8 bases are shared with TRBD1. The CDR3 is 12 residues long. CDR1 is PRHDT, CDR2 FYEKMQ, per germline (reference sequence). V lost 5 bases, J lost 6 bases, and 3 bases stayed unmatched. The CDR3 is CASSRTGSEQYF. The covered CDR3 bases are TGTGCCAGCAGCAGGACAGGGAGCGAG.

Remarks on this clone: The read ends 3 residues shy of where the CDR3 ends; the end is completed using the germline J gene. This chain links TRBV5-4 with TRBJ1-4; no firm D call. Trimming removed 4 bases from V and 2 bases from J, with 3 bases in between. CDR1 SGHNT and CDR2 YYREEE come from the germline V gene (reference sequence). The CDR3 runs 12 residues. Incomplete CDR3 DNA: TGTGCCAGCAGCCGGACTAATGAAAAA. Amino acids: CASSRTNEK. The full CDR3 sequence reads CASSRTNEKLFF. Combining the CDR3 with reference TRBV5-4 and TRBJ1-4 gives the whole variable domain ETGVTQSPTHLIKTRGQQVTLRCSSQSGHNTVSWYQQALGQGPQFIFQYYREEENGRGNFPPRFSGLQFPNYSSELNVNALELDDSALYLCASSRTNEKLFFGSGTQLSVL.

With regard to this clone: From the germline J gene comes the end of the CDR3, since the read stops 3 residues before it. This rearrangement joins TRBV6-1 to TRBJ2-3; 12 bases align to TRBD2. From germline, CDR1 is MNHNS and CDR2 SASEGT. After removal of 2 bases from V and 3 bases from J, the junction contained 3 bases not matched to a gene. CDR3 size: 16 residues. CDR3 DNA (partial): TGTGCCAGCAGTGAAAGGACTAGCGGGATTACAGATACG. Translation: CASSERTSGITDT. The whole CDR3 region reads CASSERTSGITDTQYF.

A remark on this clone: The CDR3 end lies 3 residues beyond the end of the read and is filled in from the germline J gene. The V call is TRBV19, the J call TRBJ2-7, with D possibly TRBD2 on 6 matching bases. V lost 3 bases to trimming and J lost 0 bases, with 9 bases between them. CDR3 size: 14 residues. Germline V gene data show CDR1 as LNHDA and CDR2 as SQIVND (reference sequence). The CDR3 loop reads CASSIGGSSYEQYF. The CDR3 bases that were read are TGTGCCAGTAGTATCGGGGGATCCTCCTACGAG. The full variable domain, with the rest looked up from reference TRBV19 and TRBJ2-7, is DGGITQSPKYLFRKEGQNVTLSCEQNLNHDAMYWYRQDPGQGLRLIYYSQIVNDFQKGDIAEGYSVSREKKESFPLTVTSAQKNPTAFYLCASSIGGSSYEQYFGPGTRLTVT.

On this clone: With the read ending 3 residues before the CDR3 end, the germline J gene is used to fill in that end. This chain connects TRBV7-2 to TRBJ2-7; 12 bases fit TRBD2. J was trimmed by 0 bases and V by 4 bases; bases with no gene match: 1. Germline values: CDR1 SGHTA, CDR2 FQGNSA. The CDR3 has 15 amino acids. The CDR3 bases that were read are TGTGCCAGCAGCTGGACTAGCGGGGACTCCTACGAG. Translation gives CASSWTSGDSYE. The full CDR3 protein is CASSWTSGDSYEQYF.

With respect to this clone: The DNA ends 3 residues before the CDR3 does, and the rest of the CDR3 is filled in from the germline J gene. The V call is TRBV19, the J call TRBJ2-1, with 8 nucleotides matching TRBD1. J was trimmed by 4 bases and V by 1 base; bases with no gene match: 3. Germline lookup yields CDR1 LNHDA and CDR2 SQIVND (reference sequence). This CDR3 comprises 15 residues. This chain's CDR3 is CASSIAGQGYNEQFF. Partial CDR3 DNA: TGTGCCAGTAGTATAGCTGGACAGGGTTACAATGAG.

A remark on this clone: From the germline J gene comes the end of the CDR3, since the read stops 3 residues before it. This chain joins TRBV5-1 and TRBJ2-2; the match to TRBD2 covers 7 bases. Germline CDR1 is SGHRS and CDR2 is YFSETQ. Trimming at V came to 5 bases and at J to 3 bases, leaving 7 bases not matched to a gene. CDR3 length: 15 amino acids. The CDR3 loop reads CASRPAGVHTGELFF. CDR3 DNA, as far as it was read: TGCGCCAGCAGACCCGCGGGAGTGCACACCGGGGAG.

A remark on this clone: Read data end 3 residues before the CDR3 end; the end is taken from the germline J gene. The rearrangement links TRBV5-1 to TRBJ2-1; the D gene is possibly TRBD1 (6 bases). The CDR3 is made up of 14 amino acids. Germline values: CDR1 SGHRS, CDR2 YFSETQ. With 0 bases removed from V and 7 bases from J, the gap between germline ends came to 11 bases. CDR3 protein: CASSLEPGENEQFF. The covered CDR3 bases are TGCGCCAGCAGCTTGGAACCAGGGGAGAATGAG.

Details on this clone: The read terminates 3 residues ahead of where the CDR3 ends, so the germline J gene completes it. J is TRBJ2-7 and V is TRBV18; D might be TRBD1 (5 bases). Germline V gives CDR1 KGHSH, CDR2 LQKENI. V lost 2 bases, J lost 4 bases, and 9 bases lay in between. This CDR3 is 13 amino acids long. The CDR3 loop reads CASSPGAIYEQYF. The DNA read from the CDR3 is TGTGCCAGCTCACCAGGGGCTATTTACGAG.

About this clone itself: The read ends 3 residues before the CDR3 terminus; that terminus is restored from the germline J gene. The J gene is TRBJ1-1, the V gene TRBV29-1, with D maybe TRBD1 (6 bases). The CDR3 spans 14 residues. Germline V gives CDR1 SQVTM, CDR2 ANQGSEA. V lost 3 bases to trimming and J lost 0 bases, with 11 bases between them. CDR3 bases read: TGCAGCGTTGATTCGGACAGCTTGAACACTGAA. Residues: CSVDSDSLNTE. The CDR3 in full is CSVDSDSLNTEAFF.

The CDR3 protein is CASPYNGELFF. The DNA read from the CDR3 is TGTGCCTCGCCCTATAACGGGGAG. The chain joins TRBV30 to TRBJ2-2, with D unresolved. Read coverage stops 3 residues before the CDR3 terminus; the germline J gene supplies the remainder. The germline V and J ends were trimmed by 7 bases and 7 bases, with 10 bases remaining between them. Germline loops: CDR1 GTSNPN, CDR2 SVGIG (reference sequence). This CDR3 comprises 11 residues.

As for this clone: From the germline J gene comes the end of the CDR3, since the read stops 3 residues before it. The chain uses TRBV18 and TRBJ1-2, with 9 bases lining up with TRBD1. The CDR3 has 15 residues. J lost 6 bases, V lost 4 bases, and 9 bases had no gene match. Germline V lookup: CDR1 KGHSH, CDR2 LQKENI. The CDR3 is CASSHSRQGVDGYTF. CDR3 bases read: TGTGCCAGCTCACATAGCCGACAGGGGGTGGATGGC.

Points on this clone: The CDR3 is cut off 3 residues early in the read; its end comes from the germline J gene. V gene TRBV18 combines with J gene TRBJ2-7, with D possibly matching TRBD1 (6 bases). The germline V gene has CDR1 KGHSH and CDR2 LQKENI. V gave up 0 bases and J gave up 4 bases, with 13 bases separating them. The CDR3 sequence is 15 residues long. The CDR3 region is CASSPPQGSYYEQYF. The part of the CDR3 DNA that was read is TGTGCCAGCTCACCACCACAGGGTTCATATTACGAG.

A note on this clone: The CDR3 extends 3 residues past the end of the read, so its final part is completed from the germline J gene. The V and J genes are TRBV29-1 and TRBJ1-1; 7 positions match TRBD1. The CDR3 loop spans 16 amino acids. Germline V gene sequence: CDR1 SQVTM, CDR2 ANQGSEA. The ends lost 6 bases at V and 0 bases at J; junction bases unmatched: 13. The CDR3 region is CSVARGTEFMNTEAFF. The sequenced part of the CDR3 DNA is TGCAGCGTCGCAAGAGGGACAGAATTCATGAACACTGAA.

As to this clone: The observed sequence ends 3 residues before the CDR3 terminus, with the missing tail filled in from the germline J gene. The chain employs TRBV19 and TRBJ2-2; 13 bases fit TRBD2. The length of the CDR3 is 18 residues. The junction had 6 bases not matched to a gene; V was cut back by 2 bases and J by 3 bases. Germline lookup yields CDR1 LNHDA and CDR2 SQIVND (reference sequence). The CDR3 DNA, read in part, is TGTGCCAGTAGTATAATAGGGACTAGCGGGGCTTACACCGGGGAG. The encoded protein is CASSIIGTSGAYTGE. The whole CDR3 protein reads CASSIIGTSGAYTGELFF.

For this clone: The read is 3 residues too short to cover the CDR3 end, so that end is filled in from the germline J gene. V gene TRBV7-6 combines with J gene TRBJ2-1, with 10 bases aligning to TRBD2. V shed 5 bases and J 6 bases; nucleotides not matched to a gene: 7. The CDR3 totals 15 residues. Germline V lookup: CDR1 SGHVS, CDR2 FNYEAQ. The CDR3 sequence is CASSPGVAGGNEQFF. The covered CDR3 bases are TGTGCCAGCAGCCCCGGGGTAGCGGGAGGCAATGAG.

Here the CDR3 reads CASSRGEVTDTQYF. CDR3 bases read: TGTGCCAGCTCACGAGGGGAGGTCACAGATACG. The rearrangement joins TRBV18 to TRBJ2-3, with a possible D match to TRBD2 (6 bases). The read ends 3 residues shy of where the CDR3 ends; the end is completed using the germline J gene. CDR3 length: 14 amino acids. Looked up from germline, CDR1 is KGHSH and CDR2 is LQKENI. V was clipped by 4 bases and J by 2 bases, with 10 bases between them. Variable domain in full (rest from reference TRBV18 and TRBJ2-3): NAGVMQNPRHLVRRRGQEARLRCSPMKGHSHVYWYRQLPEEGLKFMVYLQKENIIDESGMPKERFSAEFPKEGPSILRIQQVVRGDSAAYFCASSRGEVTDTQYFGPGTRLTVL.

For this clone: The read falls 3 residues short of the CDR3 end, and the missing part is taken from the germline J gene. The V call is TRBV5-6, the J call TRBJ1-5, with D perhaps TRBD1 (5 bases). This CDR3 is built from 13 residues. With 0 bases removed from V and 7 bases from J, the gap between germline ends came to 8 bases. The germline gives CDR1 SGHDT, CDR2 YYEEEE. CDR3 sequence reads: CASSLGGDQPQHF. The sequenced CDR3 bases are TGTGCCAGCAGCTTGGGGGGGGACCAGCCC.

As to this clone: The read falls 3 residues short of the CDR3 end, and the missing part is taken from the germline J gene. The genes are TRBV20-1 and TRBJ2-3; TRBD2 matches at 10 bases. The CDR3 runs to 15 residues. V gave up 7 bases and J gave up 1 base; unmatched junction bases: 8. The germline CDR1 and CDR2 sequences are DFQATT and SNEGSKA (reference sequence). CDR3 sequence: CSGSGLAGGTDTQYF. The CDR3 DNA, read in part, is TGCAGTGGCTCGGGGCTAGCGGGAGGCACAGATACG.

A remark on this clone: The sequenced fragment ends 3 residues before the CDR3 boundary, so the rest is inferred from the germline J gene. The genes are TRBV19 and TRBJ2-7; 9 positions agree with TRBD1. CDR3 length equals 12 residues. In germline, CDR1 is LNHDA, CDR2 SQIVND (reference sequence). V dropped 9 bases and J dropped 5; count of bases not matched to a gene: 5. CDR3 in amino acids: CASGQGTNEQYF. CDR3 DNA (partial): TGTGCCAGCGGACAGGGGACTAACGAG.

With respect to this clone: The read comes to an end 3 residues before the CDR3 does, leaving the germline J gene to fill in the end. V usage is TRBV5-1 and J usage is TRBJ1-2; TRBD1 is a possible D gene (6 bases). Per germline, CDR1 SGHRS and CDR2 YFSETQ. This CDR3 has 14 amino acids. The sequenced CDR3 bases are TGCGCCAGCAGCCCTTTGGGGGGGCAGCGGGGC. As protein: CASSPLGGQRG. The whole CDR3 region reads CASSPLGGQRGYTF.

In the case of this clone: Read data end 3 residues before the CDR3 end; the end is taken from the germline J gene. V gene TRBV7-6 combines with J gene TRBJ1-2, with D possibly being TRBD1 (6 bases). This CDR3 has 15 residues. Germline V CDR1 and CDR2: SGHVS, FNYEAQ. Trimming cost V 2 bases and J 4 bases, with 14 bases left between them. The CDR3 loop is CASSLRTEPRYGYTF. CDR3 DNA, as far as it was read: TGTGCCAGCAGCTTAAGGACAGAGCCGCGCTATGGC.